These 20 T cell receptor beta chains came from one sample sequenced in a study of blood T cell repertoires in COVID-19. Sequencing used immunoSEQ multiplex PCR; TCRdb keeps in-frame clones, though not all of them. The repertoire consists of tens of thousands of clones, with around 87% occurring once and the leading ten covering around 5%. The sample consisted of peripheral blood. These receptors all come from a man aged 35 to 55 with acute or convalescent COVID-19.

V usage is TRBV3-1 (or the pseudogene TRBV3-2) and J usage is TRBJ2-7; 9 positions match TRBD1. Germline values: CDR1 LGHDT, CDR2 YNNKEL (reference sequence). CDR3 length: 17 residues. J was trimmed by 4 bases and V by 4 bases; bases with no gene match: 14. CDR3 DNA sequence: TGTGCCAGCAGCCGGGGTAACCCCGGGACAGGGTTGTACGAGCAGTACTTC. Translating gives CASSRGNPGTGLYEQYF.

This sequence joins TRBV7-9 and TRBJ1-3; TRBD1 might be the D (6 bases). CDR3 length: 14 residues. V was pared by 5 bases and J by 1 base, with 9 bases between. Per germline, CDR1 SEHNR and CDR2 FQNEAQ (reference sequence). The CDR3 protein is CASSITGSGNTIYF. In nucleotides, the CDR3 is TGTGCCAGCAGCATAACAGGGTCTGGAAACACCATATATTTT.

This sequence joins TRBV10-3 and TRBJ2-1, with TRBD2 as a possible D gene (6 bases). V was trimmed by 2 bases and J by 0 bases, leaving 11 bases between them. This CDR3 has 16 amino acids. The germline gives CDR1 ENHRY, CDR2 SYGVKD. Here the CDR3 reads CAISETVGGSYNEQFF. The CDR3 DNA reads TGTGCCATCAGTGAGACGGTCGGGGGCTCCTACAATGAGCAGTTCTTC.

This sequence joins TRBV19 and TRBJ2-3; 7 positions agree with TRBD2. This CDR3 contains 14 residues. V shed 3 bases, J shed 6 bases, and the junction held 6 bases outside the gene matches. Germline V CDR1 and CDR2: LNHDA, SQIVND (reference sequence). The CDR3 protein is CASSMRLAVDTQYF. The CDR3 DNA sequence: TGTGCCAGTAGTATGAGACTAGCTGTGGATACGCAGTATTTT.

This clone was detected once. The chain uses TRBV9 and TRBJ2-7, with TRBD2 matching 9 bases. CDR3 length equals 17 residues. V gave up 3 bases and J gave up 6 bases; unmatched junction bases: 16. Germline assignment: CDR1 SGDLS and CDR2 YYNGEE. CDR3 sequence reads: CASSGLFGGGALGEQYF. CDR3 DNA: TGTGCCAGCAGCGGCTTATTTGGCGGGGGGGCGCTTGGCGAGCAGTACTTC.

This chain links TRBV19 with TRBJ1-1; D ambiguous. Germline CDR1 reads LNHDA; CDR2 reads SQIVND (reference sequence). This CDR3 contains 14 residues. The ends were cut back, 5 bases at V and 1 base at J, with 11 bases in the middle. In nucleotides, the CDR3 is TGTGCCAGTAGTCCCCCGCGGGGGAACACTGAAGCTTTCTTT. Amino acid sequence: CASSPPRGNTEAFF.

The chain combines TRBV19 with TRBJ2-3; 12 bases align to TRBD2. Germline V gene lookup returns CDR1 LNHDA and CDR2 SQIVND (reference sequence). This CDR3 spans 15 amino acids. V lost 9 bases to trimming and J lost 5 bases; unmatched junction nucleotides: 9. CDR3 coding DNA: TGTGCCAGCAACCTAGCGGGAGGGCCGGAAGATACGCAGTATTTT. Residues: CASNLAGGPEDTQYF.

The V gene is TRBV7-8, the J gene TRBJ2-7, with D maybe TRBD1 (6 bases). Germline CDR1 and CDR2: SGHVS and FQNEAQ. CDR3 length: 13 amino acids. V lost 5 bases and J lost 3, with 11 bases in between. The chain's CDR3 is CASSQVRGYEQYF. The CDR3 DNA follows: TGTGCCAGCAGCCAAGTCAGGGGCTACGAGCAGTACTTC.

The chain joins TRBV3-1 (or the pseudogene TRBV3-2) to TRBJ1-5, with TRBD1 matching 10 bases. The CDR3 has 21 residues. Germline lookup yields CDR1 LGHDT and CDR2 YNNKEL (reference sequence). Trimming removed 1 base from V and 0 bases from J; junction bases left unmatched: 15. The CDR3 loop is CASSQGTSAGQGKYSNQPQHF. CDR3 coding DNA: TGTGCCAGCAGCCAAGGGACTTCAGCGGGACAGGGGAAATATAGCAATCAGCCCCAGCATTTT.

This clone was picked up one time. The rearrangement joins TRBV11-2 to TRBJ2-7, with 15 nucleotides matching TRBD2. Germline CDR1 and CDR2: SGHAT and FQNNGV. The CDR3 extends over 16 amino acids. The V and J ends lost 6 bases and 3 bases, in that order; junction bases with no gene match: 6. The CDR3 loop reads CASRWTSGRGNYEQYF. In nucleotides, the CDR3 is TGTGCCAGCAGGTGGACTAGCGGGAGGGGAAACTACGAGCAGTACTTC.

The chain couples TRBV4-1 to TRBJ2-7; 9 positions agree with TRBD2. The germline V gene has CDR1 MGHRA and CDR2 YSYEKL. This CDR3 is built from 15 residues. V lost 1 base and J lost 5; bases outside the gene matches: 6. CDR3: CASSQGAGGLHEQYF. CDR3 DNA sequence: TGCGCCAGCAGCCAAGGGGCGGGAGGGCTCCACGAGCAGTACTTC.

This chain connects TRBV6-6 to TRBJ1-5, with a weak D call TRBD1 (6 bases). Germline CDR1 reads MNHNY; CDR2 reads SVGAGI (reference sequence). This CDR3 region has 14 residues. Trimming took off 5 bases at V and 6 bases at J, with 14 bases between the two ends. This CDR3 is CASSVQGWSQPQHF. The CDR3 DNA reads TGTGCCAGCAGTGTACAGGGTTGGAGTCAGCCCCAGCATTTT.

The CDR3 coding sequence is TGCGCCAGCAGCCAAGAATTGAGATCACCCCTCCACTTT. Its protein is CASSQELRSPLHF. The chain employs TRBV4-3 and TRBJ1-6; D remains unclear. The germline V gene has CDR1 LGHNA and CDR2 YSLEER. Trimming stripped 0 bases from V and 10 bases from J, with 7 bases between. The CDR3 consists of 13 residues.

Remarks on this clone: One junction end disagrees with the germline gene, perhaps due to a read error. This chain joins TRBV5-1 and TRBJ1-2; 7 positions agree with TRBD1. Germline lookup yields CDR1 SGHRS and CDR2 YFSETQ. The CDR3 has 13 amino acids. The CDR3 loop is CASSTGQNYDYTF. CDR3 nucleotides: TGCGCCAGCAGCACGGGACAGAACTATGACTACACCTTC.

This clone was found a few times. V is TRBV11-3 and J is TRBJ2-3, with D maybe TRBD2 (5 bases). CDR1 SGHNT and CDR2 YENEEA come from the germline V gene. Trimming pared 4 bases from V and 4 bases from J, leaving 9 bases between. The CDR3 has 13 amino acids. The CDR3 here is CASSSSSSDTQYF. The DNA for the CDR3 is TGTGCCAGCAGCTCTTCTAGCTCAGATACGCAGTATTTT.

V is TRBV5-1 and J is TRBJ2-5, with TRBD2 matching 10 bases. Germline values: CDR1 SGHRS, CDR2 YFSETQ. With V trimmed by 4 bases and J by 7 bases, 7 bases remained unmatched. This CDR3 region has 14 residues. CDR3 sequence: CASSNASGRGTQYF. The CDR3 nucleotides are TGCGCCAGCAGCAACGCTAGCGGGAGAGGGACCCAGTACTTC.

V gene TRBV7-2 combines with J gene TRBJ1-2, with 12 bases lining up with TRBD1. The junction had 5 bases not matched to a gene; V was cut back by 3 bases and J by 6 bases. The CDR3 is made up of 15 amino acids. Germline CDR1 reads SGHTA; CDR2 reads FQGNSA. The CDR3 DNA sequence: TGTGCCAGCAGCTTTTTAGGGACAGGGGGCCATGGCTACACCTTC. Its protein is CASSFLGTGGHGYTF.

V usage is TRBV27 and J usage is TRBJ1-4; D uncertain. This CDR3 has 14 amino acids. Germline V gene data show CDR1 as MNHEY and CDR2 as SMNVEV (reference sequence). Trimming stripped 3 bases from V and 0 bases from J, with 5 bases between. In DNA, the CDR3 is TGTGCCAGCAGTTTCGTAGCAACTAATGAAAAACTGTTTTTT. This sequence encodes CASSFVATNEKLFF.

In its sample, this clone was seen once. V gene TRBV30 combines with J gene TRBJ1-3; no clear D gene. There are 15 residues in the CDR3. The germline gives CDR1 GTSNPN, CDR2 SVGIG (reference sequence). V dropped 3 bases and J dropped 0 bases, with 12 bases sitting between them. The CDR3 protein is CAWSQPGNSGNTIYF. CDR3 coding DNA: TGTGCCTGGAGCCAACCGGGGAACTCTGGAAACACCATATATTTT.

J is TRBJ2-5 and V is TRBV5-6; D remains ambiguous. V dropped 4 bases and J dropped 3 bases, with 4 bases sitting between them. CDR3 length: 11 residues. The V gene's germline CDR1 is SGHDT and CDR2 YYEEEE. CDR3 sequence: CASSIEETQYF. For the CDR3, the DNA is TGTGCCAGCAGCATAGAAGAGACCCAGTACTTC. Supplemented by reference TRBV5-6 and TRBJ2-5, the full variable domain reads DAGVTQSPTHLIKTRGQQVTLRCSPKSGHDTVSWYQQALGQGPQFIFQYYEEEERQRGNFPDRFSGHQFPNYSSELNVNALLLGDSALYLCASSIEETQYFGPGTRLLVL.